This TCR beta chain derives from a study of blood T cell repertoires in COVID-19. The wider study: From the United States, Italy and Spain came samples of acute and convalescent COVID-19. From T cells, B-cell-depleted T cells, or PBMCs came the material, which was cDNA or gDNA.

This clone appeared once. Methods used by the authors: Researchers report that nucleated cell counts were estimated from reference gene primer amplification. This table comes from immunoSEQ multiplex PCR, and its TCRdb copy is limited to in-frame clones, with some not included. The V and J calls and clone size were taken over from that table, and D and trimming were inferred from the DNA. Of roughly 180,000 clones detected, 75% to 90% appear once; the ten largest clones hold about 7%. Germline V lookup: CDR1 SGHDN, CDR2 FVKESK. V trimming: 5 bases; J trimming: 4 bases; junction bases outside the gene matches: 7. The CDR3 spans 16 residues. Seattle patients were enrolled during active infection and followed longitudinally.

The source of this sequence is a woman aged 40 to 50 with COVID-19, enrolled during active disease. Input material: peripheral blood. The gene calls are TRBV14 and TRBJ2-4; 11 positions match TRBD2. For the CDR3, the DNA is TGTGCCAGCAGCACCGGACTAGCGGGCTATAAAAACATTCAGTACTTC. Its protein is CASSTGLAGYKNIQYF.